This TCR beta chain appears in the sequencing data of a study of CD8 T cells in Susac syndrome. Worth noting for this clonotype: Antigen specificity is unknown.

Sequencing of TCR beta was carried out in blood CD8+ and CD4+ T cells. General study results and limits: Acknowledgment was made by the study that its TCR sequencing and HLA analysis involved a relatively small number of individuals.

The CDR3 loop spans 16 amino acids. Germline V CDR1 and CDR2: DFQATT, SNEGSKA (reference sequence). V lost 0 bases, J lost 6 bases, and 17 bases lay in between. An input of roughly 0.5 to 1 ug of RNA was subjected to reverse transcription using random hexamers. Amplification of TCR beta CDR3 spanned 54 Vbeta and 13 Jbeta via immunoSEQ multiplex PCR. Via MiXCR, TCRdb re-called the immunoSEQ multiplex PCR reads, giving one row per CDR3 protein. The sample has over 95,000 distinct CDR3 sequences, approximately 91% seen once. The J gene is TRBJ2-2, the V gene TRBV20-1, with D tentatively TRBD1 or TRBD2 (5 bases each). This receptor was taken from a human donor in good health. The sequenced sample consisted of CD4+ T cells from PBMCs. In nucleotides, the CDR3 is TGCAGTGCTAGAGATGCTTTGAGGGGTCGTGCCGGGGAGCTGTTTTTT. Protein product: CSARDALRGRAGELFF.